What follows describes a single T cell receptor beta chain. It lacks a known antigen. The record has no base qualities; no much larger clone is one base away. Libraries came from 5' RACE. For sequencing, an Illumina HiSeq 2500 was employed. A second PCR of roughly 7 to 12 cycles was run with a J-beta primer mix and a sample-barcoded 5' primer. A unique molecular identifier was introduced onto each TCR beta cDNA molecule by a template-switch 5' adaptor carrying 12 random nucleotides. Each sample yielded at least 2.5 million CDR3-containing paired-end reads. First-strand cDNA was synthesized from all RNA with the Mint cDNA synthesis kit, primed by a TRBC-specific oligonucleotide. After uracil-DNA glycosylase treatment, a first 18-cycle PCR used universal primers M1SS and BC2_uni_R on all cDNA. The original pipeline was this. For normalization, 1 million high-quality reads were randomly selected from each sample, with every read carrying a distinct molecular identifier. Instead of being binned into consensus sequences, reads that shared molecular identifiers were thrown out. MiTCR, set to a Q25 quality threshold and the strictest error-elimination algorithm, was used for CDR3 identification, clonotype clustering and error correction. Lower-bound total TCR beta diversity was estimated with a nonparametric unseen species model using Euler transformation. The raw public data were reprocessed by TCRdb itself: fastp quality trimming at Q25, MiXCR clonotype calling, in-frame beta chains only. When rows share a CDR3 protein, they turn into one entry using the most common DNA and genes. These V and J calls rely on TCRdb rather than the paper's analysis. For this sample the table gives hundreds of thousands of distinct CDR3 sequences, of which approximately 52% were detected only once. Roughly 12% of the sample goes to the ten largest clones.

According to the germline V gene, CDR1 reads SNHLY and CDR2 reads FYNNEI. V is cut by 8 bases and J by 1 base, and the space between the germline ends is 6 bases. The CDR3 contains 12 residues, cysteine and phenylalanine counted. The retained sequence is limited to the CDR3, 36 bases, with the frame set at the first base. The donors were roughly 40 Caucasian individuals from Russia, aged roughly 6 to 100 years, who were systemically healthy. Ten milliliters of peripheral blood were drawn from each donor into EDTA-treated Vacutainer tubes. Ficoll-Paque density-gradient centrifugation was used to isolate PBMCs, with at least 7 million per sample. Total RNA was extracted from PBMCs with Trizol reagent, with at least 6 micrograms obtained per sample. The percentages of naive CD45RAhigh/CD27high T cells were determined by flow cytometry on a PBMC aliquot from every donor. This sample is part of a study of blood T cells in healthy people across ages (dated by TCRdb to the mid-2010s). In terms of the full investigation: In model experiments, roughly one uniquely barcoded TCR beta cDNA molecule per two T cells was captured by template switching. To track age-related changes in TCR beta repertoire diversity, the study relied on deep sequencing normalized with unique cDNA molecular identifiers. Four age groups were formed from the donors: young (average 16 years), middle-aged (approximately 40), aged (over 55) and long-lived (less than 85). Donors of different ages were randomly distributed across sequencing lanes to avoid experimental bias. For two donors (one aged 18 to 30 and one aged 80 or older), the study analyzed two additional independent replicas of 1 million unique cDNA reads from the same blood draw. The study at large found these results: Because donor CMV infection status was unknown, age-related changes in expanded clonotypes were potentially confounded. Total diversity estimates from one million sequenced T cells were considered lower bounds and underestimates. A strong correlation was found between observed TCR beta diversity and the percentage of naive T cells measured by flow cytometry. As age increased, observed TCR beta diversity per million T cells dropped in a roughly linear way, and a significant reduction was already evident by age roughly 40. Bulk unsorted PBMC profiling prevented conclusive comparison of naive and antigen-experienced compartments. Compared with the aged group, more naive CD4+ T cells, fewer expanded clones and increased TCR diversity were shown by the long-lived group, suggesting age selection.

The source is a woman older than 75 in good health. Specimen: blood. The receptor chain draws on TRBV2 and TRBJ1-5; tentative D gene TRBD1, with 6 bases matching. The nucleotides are TGTGCCAGCGGACAGAGCAATCAGCCCCAGCATTTT. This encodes CASGQSNQPQHF. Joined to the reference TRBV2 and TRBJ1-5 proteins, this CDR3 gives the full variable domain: EPEVTQTPSHQVTQMGQEVILRCVPISNHLYFYWYRQILGQKVEFLVSFYNNEISEKSEIFDDQFSVERPDGSNFTLKIRSTKLEDSAMYFCASGQSNQPQHFGDGTRLSIL.